The 20 T cell receptor beta chains reported below all come from one sample, sequenced in a study of T cells in Graves' hyperthyroidism and ophthalmopathy. What was amplified from RNA transcripts were TCR beta CDR3 regions. The HTBI set primed first-round TCR CDR3 RT-PCR. From the multiplex PCR reads, TCRdb called clonotypes with MiXCR, one entry per CDR3 protein. This table holds some 560,000 distinct CDR3 sequences, 11% to 15% found once. The sample was blood. These receptors were taken from a woman aged 40-49 years with Graves' hyperthyroidism.

In this sample, this clonotype turned up a few times. V is TRBV7-9 and J is TRBJ2-1, with 12 bases fitting TRBD2. With 5 bases clipped from V and 7 bases from J, the junction kept 15 bases outside the gene matches. The germline CDR1 and CDR2 sequences are SEHNR and FQNEAQ (reference sequence). The CDR3 runs to 18 residues. CDR3 sequence reads: CASSPLTTGLAGINEQFF. CDR3 sequence (DNA): TGTGCCAGCAGCCCTTTGACGACAGGACTAGCGGGGATAAATGAGCAGTTCTTC.

This clonotype was recorded a few times. This chain links TRBV6-1 with TRBJ1-5, with D hard to call. CDR3 length equals 12 residues. The V end was cut by 2 bases, the J end by 7 bases, with 6 bases between. The germline V gene has CDR1 MNHNS and CDR2 SASEGT. In nucleotides, the CDR3 is TGTGCCAGCAGTGAATTCGAACAGCCCCAGCATTTT. Encoded protein: CASSEFEQPQHF.

This clonotype has a count of ten or more. The rearrangement joins TRBV12-3 or TRBV12-4 to TRBJ2-7; no firm D call. This CDR3 has 14 amino acids. Trimming cost V 3 bases and J 0 bases, with 9 bases left between them. The CDR3 sequence: CASSFGSISYEQYF. CDR3 bases: TGTGCCAGCAGTTTCGGCTCGATCTCCTACGAGCAGTACTTC.

About this clonotype: A read error may explain this, as a much larger clone is one base away. The chain couples TRBV24-1 to TRBJ2-2, with TRBD1 identical over 8 bases. The ends lost 9 bases at V and 1 base at J; junction bases unmatched: 15. The CDR3 is 18 amino acids. Germline loops: CDR1 KGHDR, CDR2 SFDVKD. CDR3 in amino acids: CATGVKLGQGLNTGELFF. CDR3 nucleotide sequence: TGTGCCACCGGTGTCAAACTAGGACAGGGATTGAACACCGGGGAGCTGTTTTTT.

The sample holds many counts of this clonotype. The chain joins TRBV3-1 to TRBJ2-7, with a tentative D call TRBD2 (6 bases). The V gene lost 6 bases and the J gene lost 0 bases, with 12 bases spanning the gap. CDR1 is LGHDT and CDR2 is YNNKEL in the germline V gene (reference sequence). The CDR3 has 14 amino acids. For the CDR3, the DNA is TGTGCCAGCAGACGCGGGACTGGCTCCTACGAGCAGTACTTC. Amino acid sequence: CASRRGTGSYEQYF.

This clonotype was recorded many times. J is TRBJ1-1 and V is TRBV6-1; perhaps TRBD1 as D (5 bases). This CDR3 has 13 amino acids. Germline V gene sequence: CDR1 MNHNS, CDR2 SASEGT. Trimming left V 5 bases short and J 4 bases short, with 11 bases between. The CDR3 is CASSLGDSTEAFF. In DNA form, the CDR3 reads TGTGCCAGCAGTCTGGGGGATAGCACTGAAGCTTTCTTT.

This clonotype was counted many times. The rearrangement joins TRBV13 to TRBJ2-7; TRBD2 matches at 7 bases. The germline V gene encodes CDR1 PRHDT and CDR2 FYEKMQ (reference sequence). There are 13 residues in the CDR3. V lost 4 bases and J lost 6; bases outside the gene matches: 6. CDR3 in DNA: TGTGCCAGCAGCTGGACGACTAGCTCCGAGCAGTACTTC. Its protein is CASSWTTSSEQYF.

This clonotype was recorded at least ten times. The rearrangement links TRBV27 to TRBJ2-1; D gene ambiguous. Deletions cut 3 bases from V and 0 bases from J, with 12 bases between. The CDR3 length is 16 residues. CDR1 MNHEY and CDR2 SMNVEV come from the germline V gene (reference sequence). The CDR3 nucleotides are TGTGCCAGCAGTTTTTTTCTTAAGAGCTCCTACAATGAGCAGTTCTTC. Amino acids: CASSFFLKSSYNEQFF.

This clonotype came up many times. This chain links TRBV5-1 with TRBJ1-2; D may be TRBD1 (6 bases). The CDR3 length is 13 residues. Germline V gene data show CDR1 as SGHRS and CDR2 as YFSETQ. Trimming took 4 bases from V and 6 from J, leaving 13 bases between them. CDR3 residues: CASSESTGNGYTF. The CDR3 DNA is TGCGCCAGCAGCGAATCGACAGGAAATGGCTACACCTTC.

This clonotype was detected ten times or more. The chain carries TRBV28 and TRBJ2-1, with D tentatively TRBD2 (6 bases). Trimming stripped 6 bases from V and 6 bases from J, with 27 bases between. Germline-derived CDR1 and CDR2 are MDHEN and SYDVKM. The CDR3 sequence is 18 residues long. The CDR3 coding sequence is TGTGCCAGCAGCCCCGACAGACCCGGGACTCCAGGGTCCAATGAGCAGTTCTTC. Protein: CASSPDRPGTPGSNEQFF.

This sequence joins TRBV6-2 or TRBV6-3 and TRBJ2-7; D could derive from TRBD1 or TRBD2 (6 bases each). Germline V gene sequence: CDR1 MNHEY, CDR2 SVGEGT. The CDR3 covers 14 residues. V shed 4 bases and J shed 5 bases, with 15 bases lying between them. This chain's CDR3 is CASSLGGQIHEQYF. The CDR3 bases are TGTGCCAGCAGTTTGGGGGGCCAAATCCACGAGCAGTACTTC.

This clonotype showed up many times. The chain has TRBV2 and TRBJ2-2; 9 nucleotides match TRBD2. Germline CDR1 is SNHLY and CDR2 is FYNNEI. V was pared by 3 bases and J by 5 bases, with 1 base of the junction left unmatched. This CDR3 comprises 14 residues. The CDR3 loop is CASSELAGTGELFF. Here the CDR3 DNA reads TGTGCCAGCAGTGAGCTAGCGGGAACCGGGGAGCTGTTTTTT.

The sample holds many counts of this clonotype. This sequence joins TRBV7-2 and TRBJ1-2; unclear D gene. Trimming cost V 5 bases and J 4 bases, with 20 bases left between them. This CDR3 spans 16 amino acids. Germline V gene sequence: CDR1 SGHTA, CDR2 FQGNSA. The CDR3 nucleotides are TGTGCCAGCAGCGTGTCCCTCGGTCGCCAGAGCTATGGCTACACCTTC. Its protein is CASSVSLGRQSYGYTF.

This clonotype was recorded at least ten times. The rearrangement uses TRBV5-1 and TRBJ2-7, with TRBD1 matching 12 bases. This CDR3 is 16 amino acids long. The V gene's germline CDR1 is SGHRS and CDR2 YFSETQ. Losses at the gene ends were 4 bases for V and 7 bases for J; bases not matched to a gene: 12. This CDR3 reads CASSPGQGATKWEQYF. For the CDR3, the DNA is TGCGCCAGCAGCCCGGGACAGGGGGCAACGAAATGGGAGCAGTACTTC.

This clonotype showed up many times. The rearrangement uses TRBV3-1 and TRBJ2-3; D unclear. Between the trimmed V and J ends, which lost 0 bases and 2 bases, there was a span of 9 bases. CDR3 length equals 15 residues. Germline assignment: CDR1 LGHDT and CDR2 YNNKEL (reference sequence). This chain's CDR3 is CASSQDLLSTDTQYF. The DNA for the CDR3 is TGTGCCAGCAGCCAAGATCTACTCTCCACAGATACGCAGTATTTT.

In its sample, this clonotype was seen a few times. The chain is built from TRBV5-4 and TRBJ1-1; D is unresolved. Germline CDR1 reads SGHNT; CDR2 reads YYREEE (reference sequence). The CDR3 runs to 13 residues. V dropped 1 base and J dropped 4 bases, with 8 bases sitting between them. The CDR3 DNA sequence: TGTGCCAGCAGCTTGCCCCAGATCACTGAAGCTTTCTTT. It specifies CASSLPQITEAFF.

This clonotype came up many times. The rearrangement joins TRBV28 to TRBJ1-5; no clear D. The CDR3 runs 13 residues. The germline V and J ends were trimmed by 4 bases and 7 bases, with 11 bases remaining between them. CDR1 is MDHEN, CDR2 SYDVKM, per germline. The CDR3 DNA reads TGTGCCAGCAGTTGGCAGGTAGGGCAGCCCCAGCATTTT. Amino acid sequence: CASSWQVGQPQHF.

On this clonotype: This may come from a read error, since a much larger clone is one base off. This chain uses TRBV10-3 with TRBJ2-1; possibly TRBD2 for D (6 bases). In germline, CDR1 is ENHRY, CDR2 SYGVKD. The CDR3 contains 13 residues. The CDR3 is CAIGESGANGQFF. CDR3 DNA sequence: TGTGCCATCGGTGAGTCGGGAGCCAATGGGCAGTTCTTC.

This clonotype has just a few counts. This rearrangement joins TRBV6-1 to TRBJ1-3, with D maybe TRBD1 (5 bases). V was trimmed by 1 base and J by 7 bases, leaving 17 bases between them. CDR3 length: 16 residues. In germline, CDR1 is MNHNS, CDR2 SASEGT. The CDR3 region is CASSEETGFSGNTIYF. CDR3 DNA: TGTGCCAGCAGTGAAGAAACAGGTTTTTCCGGTAACACCATATATTTT.

This clonotype was observed at least ten times. V gene TRBV28 combines with J gene TRBJ2-7, with D possibly being TRBD1 (6 bases). The CDR3 runs to 14 residues. V shed 4 bases and J shed 4 bases, with 14 bases lying between them. Germline V CDR1 and CDR2: MDHEN, SYDVKM. The CDR3 sequence is CASSSYLRGYEQYF. The CDR3 DNA reads as TGTGCCAGCAGTTCCTACCTCAGGGGTTACGAGCAGTACTTC.